These T cell receptor beta chains were read from a single sample in a study of post-analysis software for immune sequencing data. TCRdb ran MiXCR on the PCR reads and lists one entry per CDR3 protein. Of 750,000 to 900,000 distinct CDR3 sequences listed, about half are singletons. Sequencing input: blood. These receptors were collected from a girl under 18 with multiple sclerosis. The CDR3 runs from the conserved cysteine through the conserved F or W. D genes are given only for firm matches. A row's size may be missing; if present it is once, few, many or a size class.

j_gene: TRBJ1-2
d_gene: -
len: 15
abundance: few
v_gene: TRBV27
CDR3nt: TGTGCCAGCAGTCCCGGGACCTATGAGGTCTATGGCTACACCTTC
CDR3aa: CASSPGTYEVYGYTF

j_gene: TRBJ2-2
d_gene: -
len: 14
abundance: -
v_gene: TRBV5-1
CDR3nt: TGCGCCAGCAGCTTGGTTGTGGACACCGGGGAGCGGTTTTTT
CDR3aa: CASSLVVDTGERFF

j_gene: TRBJ2-4
d_gene: TRBD1
len: 14
abundance: -
v_gene: TRBV6-5
CDR3nt: TGTGCCAGCAGTTACTTCCAGGGGGTTAATGAGCAGTACTTC
CDR3aa: CASSYFQGVNEQYF

j_gene: TRBJ2-1
d_gene: -
len: 14
abundance: -
v_gene: TRBV5-1
CDR3nt: TGCGCCAGCAGCTTGAGAGCTGAAGACAATGAGCAGTTCTTC
CDR3aa: CASSLRAEDNEQFF

j_gene: TRBJ2-5
d_gene: -
len: 14
abundance: -
v_gene: TRBV4-2
CDR3nt: TGTGCCAGCAGCCTCGGGACCATCGGAGGGGACCAGTACTTC
CDR3aa: CASSLGTIGGDQYF

j_gene: TRBJ1-4
d_gene: TRBD1
len: 17
abundance: -
v_gene: TRBV24-1
CDR3nt: TGTGCCACCAGTGCCGGGACAGGGAAAGGATTGGACGAAAAACTGTTTTTT
CDR3aa: CATSAGTGKGLDEKLFF

j_gene: TRBJ2-7
d_gene: -
len: 14
abundance: few
v_gene: TRBV5-1
CDR3nt: TGCGCCAGCAGCTTGGCCGAACGAATCCACGAGCAGTACTTC
CDR3aa: CASSLAERIHEQYF

j_gene: TRBJ1-1
d_gene: -
len: 14
abundance: -
v_gene: TRBV29-1
CDR3nt: TGCAGCGTTGTAGGGCTCCTGGGTGCGACTGAAGCTTTCTTT
CDR3aa: CSVVGLLGATEAFF

j_gene: TRBJ2-7
d_gene: -
len: 17
abundance: -
v_gene: TRBV25-1
CDR3nt: TGTGCCAGCAGTGAATATTATCCACTTAAAGCCTCCTACGAGCAGTACTTC
CDR3aa: CASSEYYPLKASYEQYF

j_gene: TRBJ1-2
d_gene: TRBD1
len: 11
abundance: -
v_gene: TRBV30
CDR3nt: TGTGCCTGGAGGACAGGGGCCGGCTACACCTTC
CDR3aa: CAWRTGAGYTF

j_gene: TRBJ2-7
d_gene: TRBD2
len: 16
abundance: few
v_gene: TRBV7-2
CDR3nt: TGTGCCAGCAGCTTAGAGGGTAGTAGCGGGTCCTACGAGCAGTACTTC
CDR3aa: CASSLEGSSGSYEQYF

j_gene: TRBJ2-3
d_gene: TRBD2
len: 16
abundance: -
v_gene: TRBV2
CDR3nt: TGTGCCAGCAGTCCGGCTAGCGGGAGGGCCTTGGATACGCAGTATTTT
CDR3aa: CASSPASGRALDTQYF

j_gene: TRBJ2-1
d_gene: -
len: 13
abundance: few
v_gene: TRBV29-1
CDR3nt: TGCAGCGCCCCAGGCCCGCGATCGGGTGAGCAGTTCTTC
CDR3aa: CSAPGPRSGEQFF

j_gene: TRBJ2-1
d_gene: TRBD2
len: 15
abundance: few
v_gene: TRBV20-1
CDR3nt: TGCAGTGCCTCCCAGGTACTAGCGGGAGGAAATGAGCAGTTCTTC
CDR3aa: CSASQVLAGGNEQFF

j_gene: TRBJ2-1
d_gene: -
len: 14
abundance: -
v_gene: TRBV20-1
CDR3nt: TGCAGTGCGAGGGACTCCCTAAGGGGATATGAGCAGTTCTTC
CDR3aa: CSARDSLRGYEQFF

j_gene: TRBJ2-7
d_gene: -
len: 13
abundance: -
v_gene: TRBV5-6
CDR3nt: TGTGCCAGCAGAGGTCCGGCCAACTACGAGCAGTACTTC
CDR3aa: CASRGPANYEQYF

j_gene: TRBJ1-3
d_gene: -
len: 16
abundance: -
v_gene: TRBV20-1
CDR3nt: TGCAGTGCTAGACATATACAGGGCCTCTCTGGAAACACCATATATTTT
CDR3aa: CSARHIQGLSGNTIYF

j_gene: TRBJ2-7
d_gene: -
len: 14
abundance: -
v_gene: TRBV5-1
CDR3nt: TGCGCCAGCAGCCCGGGACTGTACTCCTACGAGCAGTACTTC
CDR3aa: CASSPGLYSYEQYF

j_gene: TRBJ2-3
d_gene: TRBD2
len: 16
abundance: -
v_gene: TRBV9
CDR3nt: TGTGCCAGCAGCGTAGGTGCGGGACTAGCTACAGATACGCAGTATTTT
CDR3aa: CASSVGAGLATDTQYF

j_gene: TRBJ2-1
d_gene: TRBD2
len: 14
abundance: -
v_gene: TRBV11-2
CDR3nt: TGTGCCAGCCGTTATCCCGGGGGAGGGAATGAGCAGTTCTTC
CDR3aa: CASRYPGGGNEQFF

j_gene: TRBJ2-1
d_gene: TRBD2
len: 16
abundance: -
v_gene: TRBV7-3
CDR3nt: TGTGCCAGCAGCCCATTGGGCCGGGAGGGATACAATGAGCAGTTCTTC
CDR3aa: CASSPLGREGYNEQFF

j_gene: TRBJ2-5
d_gene: TRBD2
len: 15
abundance: few
v_gene: TRBV3-1
CDR3nt: TGTGCCAGCAGCCCGCGACTAGCGGAACAAGAGACCCAGTACTTC
CDR3aa: CASSPRLAEQETQYF

j_gene: TRBJ2-1
d_gene: TRBD2
len: 13
abundance: -
v_gene: TRBV20-1
CDR3nt: TGCAGTGTGGGCTGGGGCGGGAGGAATGAGCAGTTCTTC
CDR3aa: CSVGWGGRNEQFF

j_gene: TRBJ1-2
d_gene: -
len: 13
abundance: few
v_gene: TRBV14
CDR3nt: TGTGCCAGCAGCGTCGTGAGAGGTAGTGGCTACACCTTC
CDR3aa: CASSVVRGSGYTF

j_gene: TRBJ1-4
d_gene: TRBD1
len: 15
abundance: -
v_gene: TRBV4-3
CDR3nt: TGCGCCAGCAGCCAAACGACAGGGTTTAATGAAAAACTGTTTTTT
CDR3aa: CASSQTTGFNEKLFF

j_gene: TRBJ2-1
d_gene: -
len: 11
abundance: -
v_gene: TRBV12-3/TRBV12-4
CDR3nt: TGTGCCAGCACCCGCTCGGGTGAGCAGTTCTTC
CDR3aa: CASTRSGEQFF

j_gene: TRBJ1-1
d_gene: -
len: 14
abundance: few
v_gene: TRBV12-3/TRBV12-4
CDR3nt: TGTGCCAGCAGTTTACCGGGTCGGAACACTGAAGCTTTCTTT
CDR3aa: CASSLPGRNTEAFF

j_gene: TRBJ2-4
d_gene: TRBD1
len: 14
abundance: few
v_gene: TRBV7-3
CDR3nt: TGTGCCAGCAGCTTTGGGGGACAGAAAAACATTCAGTACTTC
CDR3aa: CASSFGGQKNIQYF

j_gene: TRBJ2-1
d_gene: TRBD2
len: 14
abundance: -
v_gene: TRBV20-1
CDR3nt: TGCAGTGCTAGAGACTCTAGCGGGAGAATTGAGCAGTTCTTC
CDR3aa: CSARDSSGRIEQFF

j_gene: TRBJ2-2
d_gene: -
len: 15
abundance: few
v_gene: TRBV5-1
CDR3nt: TGCGCCAGCACCCCTGGGGGGACGAACACCGGGGAGCTGTTTTTT
CDR3aa: CASTPGGTNTGELFF

j_gene: TRBJ2-7
d_gene: TRBD1
len: 15
abundance: -
v_gene: TRBV12-3/TRBV12-4
CDR3nt: TGTGCCAGCAGTTCTCCGGGACAGGCGTCCTACGAGCAGTACTTC
CDR3aa: CASSSPGQASYEQYF

j_gene: TRBJ1-5
d_gene: TRBD1
len: 15
abundance: -
v_gene: TRBV4-3
CDR3nt: TGCGCCAGCAGCCTGTCTGGGGACAGAAATCAGCCCCAGCATTTT
CDR3aa: CASSLSGDRNQPQHF

j_gene: TRBJ2-1
d_gene: TRBD1
len: 15
abundance: -
v_gene: TRBV12-3/TRBV12-4
CDR3nt: TGTGCCAGCAGTCGGCCCGGGACAGGATACAATGAGCAGTTCTTC
CDR3aa: CASSRPGTGYNEQFF

j_gene: TRBJ2-5
d_gene: -
len: 14
abundance: -
v_gene: TRBV3-1
CDR3nt: TGTGCCAGCAGCCAGGGAATCCCCCAAGAGACCCAGTACTTC
CDR3aa: CASSQGIPQETQYF

j_gene: TRBJ2-3
d_gene: -
len: 19
abundance: -
v_gene: TRBV4-1
CDR3nt: TGCGCCAGCAGCCAAGAACCCCCGGGAGAAATGTCGGGCACAGATACGCAGTATTTT
CDR3aa: CASSQEPPGEMSGTDTQYF

j_gene: TRBJ2-1
d_gene: TRBD2
len: 16
abundance: -
v_gene: TRBV7-9
CDR3nt: TGTGCCAGCAGGGGGACTAGCGGGGGGACCTACAATGAGCAGTTCTTC
CDR3aa: CASRGTSGGTYNEQFF

j_gene: TRBJ1-1
d_gene: -
len: 15
abundance: -
v_gene: TRBV6-1
CDR3nt: TGTGCCAGCAGCCCGGAACGTCACCCGAACACTGAAGCTTTCTTT
CDR3aa: CASSPERHPNTEAFF

j_gene: TRBJ2-3
d_gene: -
len: 14
abundance: few
v_gene: TRBV6-6
CDR3nt: TGTGCCAGCAGTTACGGCGGGAACCCAGATACGCAGTATTTT
CDR3aa: CASSYGGNPDTQYF

j_gene: TRBJ2-1
d_gene: TRBD2
len: 21
abundance: -
v_gene: TRBV4-2
CDR3nt: TGTGCCAGCAGCCAAGTAAGCCTGACTAGCGGGAGAGGGAGCTCCTACAATGAGCAGTTCTTC
CDR3aa: CASSQVSLTSGRGSSYNEQFF

j_gene: TRBJ2-7
d_gene: TRBD2
len: 14
abundance: -
v_gene: TRBV6-6
CDR3nt: TGTGCCAGCACCTCTAGCGGGGCTTCTTACGAGCAGTACTTC
CDR3aa: CASTSSGASYEQYF

j_gene: TRBJ2-7
d_gene: TRBD2
len: 17
abundance: -
v_gene: TRBV6-1
CDR3nt: TGTGCCAGCAGTGAAGTAGGACTAGCGGGTTTGCCCTACGAGCAGTACTTC
CDR3aa: CASSEVGLAGLPYEQYF